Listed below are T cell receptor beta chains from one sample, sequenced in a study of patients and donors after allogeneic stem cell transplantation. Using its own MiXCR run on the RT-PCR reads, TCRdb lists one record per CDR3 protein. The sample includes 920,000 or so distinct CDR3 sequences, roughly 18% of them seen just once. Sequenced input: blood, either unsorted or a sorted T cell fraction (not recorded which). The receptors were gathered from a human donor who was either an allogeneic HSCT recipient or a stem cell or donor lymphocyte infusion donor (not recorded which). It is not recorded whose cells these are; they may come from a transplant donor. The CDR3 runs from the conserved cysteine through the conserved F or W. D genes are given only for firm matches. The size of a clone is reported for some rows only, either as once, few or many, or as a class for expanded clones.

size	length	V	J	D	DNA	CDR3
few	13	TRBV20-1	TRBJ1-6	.	TGCAGTGCTAGAGTTAGGGGGAATTCACCCCTCCACTTT	CSARVRGNSPLHF
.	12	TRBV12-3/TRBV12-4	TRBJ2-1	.	TGTGCCAGCAGTCCGACCAGCGGTGAGCAGTTCTTC	CASSPTSGEQFF
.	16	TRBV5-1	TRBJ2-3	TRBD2	TGCGCCAGCAGCGAGGACTCTAGCGGTTACACAGATACGCAGTATTTT	CASSEDSSGYTDTQYF
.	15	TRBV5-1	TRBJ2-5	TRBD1	TGCGCCAGCAGCCGAAACAGGGGTGGTGTGGAGACCCAGTACTTC	CASSRNRGGVETQYF
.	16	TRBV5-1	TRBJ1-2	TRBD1	TGCGCCAGCAGCACGGGACAGGCAGATATTAACTATGGCTACACCTTC	CASSTGQADINYGYTF
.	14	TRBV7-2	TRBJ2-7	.	TGTGCCAGCAGCTTAGTGGCGGTGGACTACGAGCAGTACTTC	CASSLVAVDYEQYF
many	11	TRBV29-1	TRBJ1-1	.	TGCAGCGTTGTAGTCGAACCGAAGGCTTTCTTT	CSVVVEPKAFF
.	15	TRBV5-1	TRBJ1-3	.	TGCGCCAGCAGACTCGGACCCGGCTCTGGAAACACCATATATTTT	CASRLGPGSGNTIYF
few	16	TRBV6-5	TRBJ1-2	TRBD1	TGTGCCAGCAGTTATTCTTGGGGACAGGGACACTATGGCTACACCTTC	CASSYSWGQGHYGYTF
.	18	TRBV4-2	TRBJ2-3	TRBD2	TGTGCCAGCAGCCAAGCACTAGCGGGAGGGGCCGACACAGATACGCAGTATTTT	CASSQALAGGADTDTQYF
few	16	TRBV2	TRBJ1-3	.	TGTGCCAGCAGTGAAGTTAGAGGTGGAGGAGGAAACACCATATATTTT	CASSEVRGGGGNTIYF
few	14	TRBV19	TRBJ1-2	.	TGTGCCAGTAGTGCGGTCGCCGGGAACTATGGCTACACCTTC	CASSAVAGNYGYTF
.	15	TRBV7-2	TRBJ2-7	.	TGTGCCAGCACGAGCTTATGGAGCGGAACCTACGAGCAGTACTTC	CASTSLWSGTYEQYF
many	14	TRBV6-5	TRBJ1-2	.	TGTGCCAGCAGTTACGGTATTGAGAACTATGGCTACACCTTC	CASSYGIENYGYTF
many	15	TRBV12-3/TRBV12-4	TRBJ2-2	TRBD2	TGTGCCAGCAGTTTAGAGGCGGGGGTCACCGGGGAGCTGTTTTTT	CASSLEAGVTGELFF
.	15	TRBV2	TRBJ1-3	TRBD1	TGTGCCAGCGGAGCCTCGACAGGGGCTGGAAACACCATATATTTT	CASGASTGAGNTIYF
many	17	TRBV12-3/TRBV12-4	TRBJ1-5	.	TGTGCCAGCAGTTTTAGGAACAGCCTATCTAGCAATCAGCCCCAGCATTTT	CASSFRNSLSSNQPQHF
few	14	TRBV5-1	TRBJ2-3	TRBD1	TGCGCCAGCAGCCCCGGACAGGGCGGAAATACGCAGTATTTT	CASSPGQGGNTQYF
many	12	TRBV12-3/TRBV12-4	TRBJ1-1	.	TGTGCCAGCCATCCGGGAGGGCAGTCGGCTTTCTTT	CASHPGGQSAFF
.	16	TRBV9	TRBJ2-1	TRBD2	TGTGCCAGCAGCGAGGGACTAGCGGGAGAAAGAAATGAGCAGTTCTTC	CASSEGLAGERNEQFF
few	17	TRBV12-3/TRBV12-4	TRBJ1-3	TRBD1	TGTGCCAGCAGTTTGGAGAACAGGGGGCGATCTGGAAACACCATATATTTT	CASSLENRGRSGNTIYF
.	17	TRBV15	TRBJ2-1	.	TGTGCCACCAGCAGGGACCTTGCTGGGGGCTCCTACAATGAGCAGTTCTTC	CATSRDLAGGSYNEQFF
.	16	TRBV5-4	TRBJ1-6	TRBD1	TGTGCCAGCAGCCAGCCGGACAGGGACGGTGCTTCACCCCTCCACTTT	CASSQPDRDGASPLHF
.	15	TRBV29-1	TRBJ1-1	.	TGCAGCGTTGAAGCCGTAGTTGACAGCGGTCTAGAAGCTTTCTTT	CSVEAVVDSGLEAFF
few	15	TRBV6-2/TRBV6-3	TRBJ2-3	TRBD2	TGTGCCAGCAAGTGGGCGGGGGGCAGCACAGATACGCAGTATTTT	CASKWAGGSTDTQYF
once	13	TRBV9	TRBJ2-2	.	TGTGCCAGCACCGAACCCAGCACCGGGGAGCTGTTTTTT	CASTEPSTGELFF
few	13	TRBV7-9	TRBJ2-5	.	TGTGCCAGCCGGACGGCGGACCAAGAGACCCAGTACTTC	CASRTADQETQYF